Listed below are T cell receptor beta chains from one sample, sequenced in a study of T cell repertoires in cytomegalovirus infection. TCRdb re-called the reads through MiXCR, storing one row per CDR3 protein. The data contain 400,000 to 550,000 distinct CDR3 sequences, 10% to 12% of them singletons. Sequencing was done on a sample of PBMCs. These receptor sequences come from a human donor in good health (CMV status not recorded). Some clones in this sample may be carry-over from other donors' samples. CDR3s include the opening cysteine and the closing phenylalanine or tryptophan. D genes are given only for firm matches. Expanded clones are given a class, and other clones once, few, many or no size at all.

j_call d_call clone_size v_call cdr3_aa cdr3_nt
TRBJ2-2 - - TRBV11-2 CASRASGANTGELFF TGTGCCAGCAGAGCCTCCGGGGCGAACACCGGGGAGCTGTTTTTT
TRBJ2-4 - - TRBV11-3 CASSAGGAFQNIQYF TGTGCCAGCAGCGCGGGCGGGGCATTTCAAAACATTCAGTACTTC
TRBJ2-1 TRBD2 many TRBV2 CASTEEIAGSERNEQFF TGTGCCAGCACCGAGGAGATAGCGGGATCGGAGAGGAATGAGCAGTTCTTC
TRBJ2-7 TRBD2 - TRBV18 CASSPPSGGSYEQYF TGTGCCAGCTCACCACCTAGCGGGGGATCCTACGAGCAGTACTTC
TRBJ2-1 - few TRBV7-9 CASSLATGLEQFF TGTGCCAGCAGCTTAGCCACAGGGCTTGAGCAGTTCTTC
TRBJ2-3 TRBD1 few TRBV12-5 CASGSGQGGDTQYF TGTGCTAGTGGTTCAGGACAGGGAGGCGATACGCAGTATTTT
TRBJ2-7 TRBD2 many TRBV6-5 CASSISGGLQSNYEQYF TGTGCCAGCAGTATCTCGGGGGGGCTGCAATCCAACTACGAGCAGTACTTC
TRBJ2-5 TRBD2 many TRBV20-1 CSAQTSGGVQETQYF TGCAGTGCTCAAACTAGCGGGGGGGTCCAAGAGACCCAGTACTTC
TRBJ1-2 TRBD1 many TRBV7-2 CASSLGGQSYGYTF TGTGCCAGCAGCTTAGGGGGACAGAGCTATGGCTACACCTTC
TRBJ1-1 - few TRBV12-3/TRBV12-4 CASRTGSEAFF TGTGCCAGCAGGACAGGCAGTGAAGCTTTCTTT
TRBJ1-3 TRBD1 - TRBV6-6 CASSYSTGEDTIYF TGTGCCAGCAGTTACTCGACAGGGGAGGACACCATATATTTT
TRBJ2-1 TRBD2 - TRBV27 CASWTSGTNEQFF TGTGCCAGTTGGACTAGCGGGACCAATGAGCAGTTCTTC
TRBJ2-5 - many TRBV19 CASSPWTARQETQYF TGTGCCAGTAGTCCCTGGACGGCCCGCCAAGAGACCCAGTACTTC
TRBJ2-5 - many TRBV12-3/TRBV12-4 CASSLGGGPGQETQYF TGTGCCAGCAGTTTAGGAGGGGGGCCCGGCCAAGAGACCCAGTACTTC
TRBJ2-5 - few TRBV30 CAWSVNQQETQYF TGTGCCTGGAGTGTTAATCAGCAAGAGACCCAGTACTTC
TRBJ2-5 - many TRBV14 CASSLRLVGRETQYF TGTGCCAGCAGCCTACGACTGGTTGGTCGGGAGACCCAGTACTTC
TRBJ2-1 TRBD2 many TRBV7-3 CASSQKTGTSGRNEQFF TGTGCCAGCAGCCAGAAAACCGGGACTAGCGGGAGGAATGAGCAGTTCTTC
TRBJ2-3 TRBD2 many TRBV6-4 CASSRTSWATQYF TGTGCCAGCAGTAGGACTAGTTGGGCTACGCAGTATTTT
TRBJ2-2 - - TRBV19 CASSITTSPDTGELFF TGTGCCAGTAGTATAACGACATCGCCTGACACCGGGGAGCTGTTTTTT
TRBJ2-7 TRBD2 - TRBV20-1 CSAPPGGSPGDEQYF TGCAGTGCTCCACCCGGGGGGTCCCCCGGGGACGAGCAGTACTTC
TRBJ2-1 - many TRBV27 CASSSDRRAEQFF TGTGCCAGCAGTTCGGATCGTAGGGCTGAGCAGTTCTTC
TRBJ2-5 - few TRBV5-1 CASSLFSSTQYF TGCGCCAGCAGCTTGTTTTCTTCGACCCAGTACTTC
TRBJ2-7 TRBD2 many TRBV7-9 CASSHPGLAGMEQYF TGTGCCAGCAGCCATCCGGGACTAGCGGGGATGGAGCAGTACTTC
TRBJ1-2 - - TRBV18 CASSPAQDQGGGYTF TGTGCCAGCTCACCAGCGCAGGATCAGGGAGGTGGCTACACCTTC
TRBJ2-1 - many TRBV11-3 CASSSTEISDNEQFF TGTGCCAGCAGTTCGACTGAAATTAGCGACAATGAGCAGTTCTTC
TRBJ2-1 - - TRBV20-1 CSATTLEPSPNEQFF TGCAGTGCTACGACCCTGGAGCCGTCCCCCAATGAGCAGTTCTTC
TRBJ2-5 - - TRBV19 CASSIDPSTTTQYF TGTGCCAGTAGTATAGACCCTAGCACCACGACCCAGTACTTC
TRBJ2-1 - - TRBV19 CASSRVYNEQFF TGTGCCAGTTCCAGGGTCTACAATGAGCAGTTCTTC
TRBJ1-4 - many TRBV6-1 CASSGQSVDEKLFF TGTGCCAGCAGTGGACAGTCAGTGGATGAAAAACTGTTTTTT
TRBJ1-1 - many TRBV7-2 CASSLRGSRVTEAFF TGTGCCAGCAGCCTACGGGGGAGCAGGGTCACTGAAGCTTTCTTT
TRBJ1-6 - many TRBV20-1 CSARVPGSLYNSPLHF TGCAGTGCTAGAGTTCCCGGGAGTCTGTATAATTCACCCCTCCACTTT
TRBJ1-1 - - TRBV19 CASSTGSRRAFF TGTGCCAGTAGTACCGGGTCTCGGCGGGCTTTCTTT
TRBJ1-2 - - TRBV27 CASGPGVDGYTF TGTGCCAGCGGCCCGGGAGTGGATGGCTACACCTTC
TRBJ1-2 TRBD1 few TRBV27 CASTHRGGGYTF TGTGCCAGCACCCACAGGGGTGGTGGCTACACCTTC
TRBJ2-7 TRBD1 many TRBV5-1 CASSLRDRVYEQYF TGCGCCAGCAGCTTGCGGGACAGGGTTTACGAGCAGTACTTC
TRBJ2-1 - - TRBV18 CASSPPTEGLYNEQFF TGTGCCAGCTCACCACCGACAGAAGGCCTCTACAATGAGCAGTTCTTC
TRBJ2-2 TRBD2 many TRBV19 CASSRTGGLAGGPGTGELFF TGTGCCAGTAGTCGGACAGGGGGACTAGCGGGAGGGCCCGGCACCGGGGAGCTGTTTTTT
TRBJ2-3 - few TRBV29-1 CSVERQGFPDTQYF TGCAGCGTTGAGAGGCAGGGATTCCCAGATACGCAGTATTTT
TRBJ1-4 TRBD1 few TRBV20-1 CSARADRGGEKLFF TGCAGTGCTAGAGCCGACAGGGGGGGTGAAAAACTGTTTTTT
TRBJ1-2 - many TRBV7-9 CASRSRDNQGRIGYGYTF TGTGCCAGCAGGTCCAGGGATAATCAGGGGCGGATCGGCTATGGCTACACCTTC
TRBJ2-3 - few TRBV7-2 CASSYGGTSTDTQYF TGTGCCAGCAGTTATGGGGGGACTAGCACAGATACGCAGTATTTT
TRBJ2-3 TRBD2 many TRBV20-1 CSARRAGGTDTQYF TGCAGTGCTAGACGCGCGGGAGGAACAGATACGCAGTATTTT
TRBJ1-6 - many TRBV7-8 CASSLMDGDSPLHF TGTGCCAGCAGCTTAATGGACGGGGATTCACCCCTCCACTTT
TRBJ2-3 - - TRBV7-9 CASSLFQRTRRTDTQYF TGTGCCAGCAGCTTATTTCAGCGAACTCGTCGCACAGATACGCAGTATTTT
TRBJ2-7 - - TRBV6-5 CASSYSRAHEQYF TGTGCCAGCAGTTACAGCAGGGCCCACGAGCAGTACTTC
TRBJ2-5 TRBD2 few TRBV27 CASSLLPGGQETQYF TGTGCCAGCAGCCTTCTCCCGGGGGGCCAAGAGACCCAGTACTTC
TRBJ1-2 - many TRBV7-2 CASSLGTGVGYGYTF TGTGCCAGCAGCCTCGGGACGGGGGTGGGGTATGGCTACACCTTC